This T cell receptor (beta chain) was identified in a study of Graves' ophthalmopathy and Graves' hyperthyroidism. Study-level information: Investigators collected peripheral blood at initial diagnosis, before any treatment was given. Study-wide results and caveats: The majority of expanded thyroid clonotypes above 0.001 frequency also occurred in blood. Prediction of ophthalmopathy progression reached less than 71% sensitivity and approximately 73% specificity.

CDR3 length: 13 residues. V was trimmed by 2 bases and J by 1 base, leaving 6 bases between them. Germline CDR1 reads SGHTA; CDR2 reads FQGNSA. This clonotype was seen just once. The antigen is unknown. Hyperthyroidism patients, all newly diagnosed, had under 2 months' duration and ages of 18 to 65. Amplifying from RNA transcripts, the study obtained TCR beta CDR3 regions. HTBI primers were employed in first-round RT-PCR, then a second-round multiplex PCR followed. TCRdb reprocessed the multiplex PCR reads via MiXCR and lists one record per CDR3 protein. Altogether hundreds of thousands of distinct CDR3 sequences are present, 20% to 25% being singletons, with the ten largest covering roughly 3.2%.

The chain uses TRBV7-2 and TRBJ2-7; D not resolved. The sequence came from a woman under 30 with stable Graves' hyperthyroidism. The sequencing input was peripheral blood. CDR3 protein: CASSLPPSYEQYF. CDR3 bases: TGTGCCAGCAGCTTACCCCCATCCTACGAGCAGTACTTC.